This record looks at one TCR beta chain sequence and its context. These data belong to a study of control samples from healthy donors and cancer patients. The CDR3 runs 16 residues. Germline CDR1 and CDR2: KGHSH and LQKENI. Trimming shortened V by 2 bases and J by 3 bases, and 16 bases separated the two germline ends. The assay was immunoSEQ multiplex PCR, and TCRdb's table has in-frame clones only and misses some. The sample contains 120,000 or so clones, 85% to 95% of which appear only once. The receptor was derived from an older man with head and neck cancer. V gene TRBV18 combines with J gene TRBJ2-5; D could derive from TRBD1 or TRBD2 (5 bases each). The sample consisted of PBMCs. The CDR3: CASSPTYGTVKETQYF. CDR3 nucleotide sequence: TGTGCCAGCTCACCAACCTACGGGACGGTCAAAGAGACCCAGTACTTC.